A single sample is the source of the 13 T cell receptor beta chains below, sequenced in a study of T cell repertoires in cytomegalovirus infection. Each CDR3 protein gets one entry after TCRdb re-called the reads with MiXCR. The data hold over 250,000 distinct CDR3 sequences, with roughly 25% observed a single time. Material for sequencing was PBMCs. Source of these receptors: a human donor in good health (CMV status not recorded). Some clones in this sample may be carry-over from other donors' samples.

The genes are TRBV6-2 or TRBV6-3 and TRBJ2-1, with D tentatively TRBD1 or TRBD2 (5 bases each). The CDR3 sequence is 17 residues long. V lost 6 bases, J lost 6 bases, and 24 bases lay in between. Per the germline V gene, CDR1 is MNHEY and CDR2 is SVGEGT. CDR3 sequence (DNA): TGTGCCAGCAGCTACCCACCAGGGACGACGGTTACCAATGAGCAGTTCTTC. It yields the protein CASSYPPGTTVTNEQFF.

Ten or more counts support this clonotype. The CDR3 sequence: CASSYITDTQYF. CDR3 sequence (DNA): TGTGCCAGCAGCTACATCACAGATACGCAGTATTTT. V is TRBV7-2 and J is TRBJ2-3; D is ambiguous. The CDR3 length is 12 residues. V was cut by 4 bases and J by 2 bases, with 4 bases left in between. Germline lookup yields CDR1 SGHTA and CDR2 FQGNSA. The whole variable domain, filled in from reference TRBV7-2 and TRBJ2-3, reads GAGVSQSPSNKVTEKGKDVELRCDPISGHTALYWYRQSLGQGLEFLIYFQGNSAPDKSGLPSDRFSAERTGGSVSTLTIQRTQQEDSAVYLCASSYITDTQYFGPGTRLTVL.

The chain joins TRBV4-3 to TRBJ2-2, with D possibly matching TRBD2 (6 bases). CDR1 and CDR2 (germline): LGHNA, YSLEER. Trimming removed 1 base from V and 2 bases from J, with 14 bases in between. The CDR3 loop spans 17 amino acids. CDR3 region: CASSQGPRDGNTGELFF. The CDR3 nucleotides read TGCGCCAGCAGCCAAGGACCGCGGGACGGCAACACCGGGGAGCTGTTTTTT.

This clonotype appeared many times. V usage is TRBV19 and J usage is TRBJ2-1; perhaps TRBD1 as D (6 bases). Germline values: CDR1 LNHDA, CDR2 SQIVND (reference sequence). CDR3 size: 17 residues. V lost 3 bases and J lost 2, with 17 bases in between. CDR3 residues: CASSISTTGPPYNEQFF. Written as DNA, the CDR3 is TGTGCCAGTAGTATTTCGACGACAGGCCCACCCTACAATGAGCAGTTCTTC.

The rearrangement joins TRBV20-1 to TRBJ2-1; 9 positions match TRBD2. The germline CDR1 and CDR2 sequences are DFQATT and SNEGSKA (reference sequence). The CDR3 totals 14 residues. Trimming at V came to 1 base and at J to 10 bases, leaving 8 bases not matched to a gene. The CDR3 spells CSARVGSGRLEQFF. The CDR3 DNA is TGCAGTGCTAGAGTGGGTAGCGGGAGATTGGAGCAGTTCTTC.

This clonotype was observed at least ten times. The chain combines TRBV12-5 with TRBJ2-1, with 8 bases aligning to TRBD2. Germline V gene sequence: CDR1 LGHNT, CDR2 FRNRAP. The length of the CDR3 is 14 residues. The V gene end was trimmed by 1 base and the J gene end by 8 bases; junction bases not matched to a gene: 4. The CDR3 loop reads CASGLGLASHEQFF. The CDR3 DNA sequence: TGTGCTAGTGGTTTGGGACTAGCGTCGCATGAGCAGTTCTTC.

The table lists this clonotype with a few counts. The V call is TRBV10-3, the J call TRBJ1-3; 7 bases fit TRBD1. V was clipped by 7 bases and J by 3 bases; unmatched bases: 6. The germline gives CDR1 ENHRY, CDR2 SYGVKD. There are 14 residues in the CDR3. CDR3 DNA: TGTGCCATCAATAAGGGGGCAGATGGAAACACCATATATTTT. This gives the protein CAINKGADGNTIYF.

This clonotype was observed a handful of times. The chain couples TRBV6-5 to TRBJ2-2, with D unclear. CDR3 length equals 16 residues. Looked up from germline, CDR1 is MNHEY and CDR2 is SVGAGI. The germline V and J ends were trimmed by 10 bases and 6 bases, with 24 bases remaining between them. CDR3 in DNA: TGTGCCACCCCCCTCACTAAGACGGGTGGGGCCGGGGAGCTGTTTTTT. This translates into CATPLTKTGGAGELFF.

The J gene is TRBJ1-1, the V gene TRBV29-1; D perhaps matches TRBD1 (5 bases). Germline values: CDR1 SQVTM, CDR2 ANQGSEA. Trimming shortened V by 3 bases and J by 7 bases, and 15 bases separated the two germline ends. The CDR3 runs to 13 residues. The DNA of the CDR3 is TGCAGCGTTGAGGGGCGCGGAAGACGTGAAGCTTTCTTT. Translating it yields CSVEGRGRREAFF.

This clonotype was seen many times. This chain links TRBV7-2 with TRBJ1-2, with D unresolved. The CDR3 covers 13 residues. Trimming cost V 3 bases and J 5 bases, with 10 bases left between them. Germline values: CDR1 SGHTA, CDR2 FQGNSA. As DNA, the CDR3 is TGTGCCAGCAGCTTGGGATCAACTTATGGCTACACCTTC. It yields the protein CASSLGSTYGYTF. The variable domain in full, completed from reference TRBV7-2 and TRBJ1-2, reads GAGVSQSPSNKVTEKGKDVELRCDPISGHTALYWYRQSLGQGLEFLIYFQGNSAPDKSGLPSDRFSAERTGGSVSTLTIQRTQQEDSAVYLCASSLGSTYGYTFGSGTRLTVV.

This CDR3 reads CASSFSGTQGLGQPQHF. The CDR3, as DNA: TGTGCCAGCAGTTTCTCGGGAACGCAGGGGTTGGGGCAGCCCCAGCATTTT. V is TRBV27 and J is TRBJ1-5; the D gene is possibly TRBD1 (6 bases). The CDR3 consists of 17 residues. V was trimmed by 3 bases and J by 7 bases, leaving 22 bases between them. The germline gives CDR1 MNHEY, CDR2 SMNVEV (reference sequence).

This chain joins TRBV6-1 and TRBJ1-1, with 7 bases matching TRBD1. Germline CDR1 and CDR2: MNHNS and SASEGT. The junction had 4 bases not matched to a gene; V was cut back by 6 bases and J by 0 bases. This CDR3 has 14 amino acids. The CDR3 DNA is TGTGCCAGCAGGCCTGGACAGGTGAACACTGAAGCTTTCTTT. As protein: CASRPGQVNTEAFF.

V is TRBV19 and J is TRBJ2-7; 7 nucleotides align to TRBD2. This CDR3 is built from 17 residues. J gave up 2 bases and V 8 bases, and 18 bases lay outside the gene matches. Germline V gene data show CDR1 as LNHDA and CDR2 as SQIVND (reference sequence). This CDR3 reads CASSTGRVNNPAYEQYF. CDR3 bases: TGTGCCAGTTCGACTGGGAGGGTGAACAATCCCGCCTACGAGCAGTACTTC.